A single sample gave rise to the 16 T cell receptor beta chains below, sequenced in a study of early T cells in non-severe SARS-CoV-2 infection. TCRdb fed the 5' RACE reads into MiXCR, producing one record per CDR3 protein. The sample contains about 52,000 distinct CDR3 sequences, around a tenth of which appear only once. The sequencing sample was made of whole blood. These receptor sequences come from an adult who was a healthcare worker with PCR-confirmed SARS-CoV-2 infection or an uninfected control (not recorded which).

The chain has TRBV20-1 and TRBJ1-1; D gene unclear. V was cut by 3 bases and J by 0 bases, with 11 bases left in between. CDR3 length equals 14 residues. CDR1 DFQATT and CDR2 SNEGSKA come from the germline V gene (reference sequence). The DNA of the CDR3 is TGCAGTGCTAGCCCACCCCAGATGAACACTGAAGCTTTCTTT. Its protein is CSASPPQMNTEAFF.

Many counts were recorded for this clonotype. V usage is TRBV6-5 and J usage is TRBJ2-1; TRBD1 aligns across 7 bases. The CDR3 loop spans 14 amino acids. Per germline, CDR1 MNHEY and CDR2 SVGAGI. Trimming removed 2 bases from V and 9 bases from J; junction bases left unmatched: 7. CDR3 region: CASSYRGLGGEQFF. In nucleotides, the CDR3 is TGTGCCAGCAGTTACAGGGGGCTAGGGGGTGAGCAGTTCTTC.

This clonotype was seen ten or more times. V usage is TRBV29-1 and J usage is TRBJ1-6; possible D gene TRBD1, 5 bases. V was shortened by 6 bases and J by 8 bases, with 14 bases between the two germline ends. This CDR3 is built from 13 residues. From germline, CDR1 is SQVTM and CDR2 ANQGSEA. CDR3: CSVLDTVHSPLHF. The CDR3 nucleotides read TGCAGCGTCCTGGACACTGTTCATTCACCCCTCCACTTT.

This clonotype was recorded a few times. The V and J genes are TRBV3-1 and TRBJ2-1; D is undetermined. The CDR3 spans 11 residues. V lost 1 base and J lost 10, with 5 bases in between. Germline assignment: CDR1 LGHDT and CDR2 YNNKEL (reference sequence). CDR3 in amino acids: CASSQVAEQFF. CDR3 nucleotides: TGTGCCAGCAGCCAAGTTGCGGAGCAGTTCTTC.

This clonotype came up a few times. V and J are TRBV4-2 and TRBJ2-7, with D possibly matching TRBD1 (7 bases). The CDR3 length is 15 residues. Germline V gene sequence: CDR1 LGHNA, CDR2 YNFKEQ. V was cut by 0 bases and J by 0 bases, with 9 bases left in between. In DNA form, the CDR3 reads TGTGCCAGCAGCCAAGACAGGGGGGACTCCTACGAGCAGTACTTC. Protein: CASSQDRGDSYEQYF.

The chain recombines TRBV7-2 with TRBJ2-2; D is perhaps TRBD1 (5 bases). CDR1 is SGHTA, CDR2 FQGNSA, per germline. Deletions cut 0 bases from V and 5 bases from J, with 10 bases between. This CDR3 contains 15 residues. The CDR3 is CASSLAGAKTGELFF. Written as DNA, the CDR3 is TGTGCCAGCAGCTTAGCAGGGGCAAAGACCGGGGAGCTGTTTTTT.

V gene TRBV2 combines with J gene TRBJ2-7, with 9 bases that match TRBD1. Germline CDR1 reads SNHLY; CDR2 reads FYNNEI. This CDR3 comprises 13 residues. J was trimmed by 5 bases and V by 7 bases; bases with no gene match: 6. The CDR3 protein is CASTIDRGDEQYF. In DNA, the CDR3 is TGTGCCAGCACTATTGACAGGGGGGACGAGCAGTACTTC.

This clonotype was seen only a few times. The rearrangement uses TRBV29-1 and TRBJ2-7, with TRBD2 matching 9 bases. The CDR3 length is 12 residues. Germline values: CDR1 SQVTM, CDR2 ANQGSEA. V gave up 4 bases and J gave up 3 bases; unmatched junction bases: 1. CDR3 nucleotide sequence: TGCAGCGTTGTTAGCGGGAGCTACGAGCAGTACTTC. It translates to CSVVSGSYEQYF.

This clonotype was observed a single time. V and J are TRBV27 and TRBJ2-7, with D unclear. Germline CDR1 and CDR2: MNHEY and SMNVEV (reference sequence). V was trimmed by 3 bases and J by 9 bases, leaving 9 bases between them. The CDR3 runs to 11 residues. CDR3: CASSFGRVQYF. The CDR3 region has the DNA TGTGCCAGCAGTTTCGGACGGGTGCAGTACTTC.

This clonotype was detected ten times or more. J is TRBJ2-3 and V is TRBV29-1; no reliable D call. The V end was cut by 3 bases, the J end by 0 bases, with 13 bases between. Germline V gene lookup returns CDR1 SQVTM and CDR2 ANQGSEA. The CDR3 totals 15 residues. CDR3 bases: TGCAGCGTTGAGTACGTGAAGGGAAGCACAGATACGCAGTATTTT. It is translated as CSVEYVKGSTDTQYF.

This clonotype showed up just a few times. This chain joins TRBV5-1 and TRBJ2-5, with TRBD2 as a possible D gene (6 bases). The CDR3 covers 17 residues. CDR1 is SGHRS and CDR2 is YFSETQ in the germline V gene. Trimming shortened V by 0 bases and J by 4 bases, and 19 bases separated the two germline ends. In DNA, the CDR3 is TGCGCCAGCAGCTTGGCCTTGGGGCAGGGAGGTGGAGAGACCCAGTACTTC. Translating it yields CASSLALGQGGGETQYF.

V usage is TRBV2 and J usage is TRBJ1-1; D is possibly TRBD1 (5 bases). The CDR3 covers 13 residues. Germline lookup yields CDR1 SNHLY and CDR2 FYNNEI. V was shortened by 4 bases and J by 3 bases, with 9 bases between the two germline ends. The DNA for the CDR3 is TGTGCCAGCAGTGTGTCAGGGTACACTGAAGCTTTCTTT. Translated, it gives CASSVSGYTEAFF.

In DNA, the CDR3 is TGCGCCAGCAGCCCTAGCGGGACAAACGAGCAGTACTTC. Translated, it gives CASSPSGTNEQYF. V gene TRBV4-1 combines with J gene TRBJ2-7; the match to TRBD2 covers 9 bases. V trimming: 4 bases; J trimming: 5 bases; junction bases outside the gene matches: 3. The germline V gene has CDR1 MGHRA and CDR2 YSYEKL. This CDR3 contains 13 residues.

This clonotype was seen only a few times. V gene TRBV6-1 combines with J gene TRBJ2-7, with 7 bases that match TRBD1. The CDR3 is 14 residues long. Germline V gives CDR1 MNHNS, CDR2 SASEGT. Trimming took 6 bases from V and 2 from J; bases not matched to a gene: 7. The CDR3 DNA sequence: TGTGCCAGCAGGATTAGACAGGGTACCTACGAGCAGTACTTC. As protein: CASRIRQGTYEQYF.

This clonotype has a handful of counts. The V gene is TRBV9, the J gene TRBJ2-7; no reliable D call. The CDR3 spans 14 residues. The germline V gene has CDR1 SGDLS and CDR2 YYNGEE. Trimming removed 0 bases at V and 3 bases at J, with 10 bases between. The CDR3 DNA reads as TGTGCCAGCAGCGTAGGTAACGGCCTCTACGAGCAGTACTTC. Translation gives CASSVGNGLYEQYF.

The V call is TRBV28, the J call TRBJ2-7, with TRBD2 as a possible D gene (5 bases). The CDR3 consists of 13 residues. The V gene lost 7 bases and the J gene lost 3 bases, with 13 bases spanning the gap. From germline, CDR1 is MDHEN and CDR2 SYDVKM. CDR3 loop: CASKRRAGYEQYF. CDR3 coding DNA: TGTGCCAGCAAACGGCGGGCAGGCTACGAGCAGTACTTC.